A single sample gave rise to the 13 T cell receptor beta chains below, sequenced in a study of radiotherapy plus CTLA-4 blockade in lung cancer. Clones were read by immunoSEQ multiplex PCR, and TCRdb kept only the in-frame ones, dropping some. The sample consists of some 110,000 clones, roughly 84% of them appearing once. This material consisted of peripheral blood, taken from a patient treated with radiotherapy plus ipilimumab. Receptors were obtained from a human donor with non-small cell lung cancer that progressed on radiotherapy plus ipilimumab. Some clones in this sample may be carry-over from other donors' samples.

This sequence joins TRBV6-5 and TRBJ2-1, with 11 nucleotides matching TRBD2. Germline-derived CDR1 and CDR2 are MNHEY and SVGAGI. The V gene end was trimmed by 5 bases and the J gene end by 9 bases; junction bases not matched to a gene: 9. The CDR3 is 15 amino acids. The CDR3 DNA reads TGTGCCAGCAGTCCCCCGGGACTAGCGGCGGGTGAGCAGTTCTTC. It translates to CASSPPGLAAGEQFF.

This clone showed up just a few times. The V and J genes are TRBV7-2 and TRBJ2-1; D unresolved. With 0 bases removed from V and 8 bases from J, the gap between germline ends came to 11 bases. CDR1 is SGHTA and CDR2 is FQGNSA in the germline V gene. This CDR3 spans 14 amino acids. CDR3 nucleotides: TGTGCCAGCAGCTTAGCGTCTAGTGCCTATGAGCAGTTCTTC. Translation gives CASSLASSAYEQFF.

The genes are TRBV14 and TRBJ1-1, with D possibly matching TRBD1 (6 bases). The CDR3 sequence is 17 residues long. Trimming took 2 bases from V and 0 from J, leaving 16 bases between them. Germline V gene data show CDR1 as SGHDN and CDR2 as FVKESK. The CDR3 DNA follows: TGTGCCAGCAGCCAAAGGCCAACGGGGGCCATGAACACTGAAGCTTTCTTT. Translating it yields CASSQRPTGAMNTEAFF.

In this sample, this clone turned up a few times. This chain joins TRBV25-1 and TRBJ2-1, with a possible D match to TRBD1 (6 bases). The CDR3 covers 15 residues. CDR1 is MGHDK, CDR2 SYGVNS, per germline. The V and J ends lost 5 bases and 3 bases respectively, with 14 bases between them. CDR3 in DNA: TGTGCCAGCAGTCGATCCGGGACACACTACAATGAGCAGTTCTTC. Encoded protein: CASSRSGTHYNEQFF.

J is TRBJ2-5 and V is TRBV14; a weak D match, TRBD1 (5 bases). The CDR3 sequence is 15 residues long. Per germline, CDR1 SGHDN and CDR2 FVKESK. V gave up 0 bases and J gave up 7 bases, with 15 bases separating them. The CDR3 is CASSQDAGSQGTQYF. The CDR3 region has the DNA TGTGCCAGCAGCCAAGATGCCGGATCCCAGGGGACCCAGTACTTC.

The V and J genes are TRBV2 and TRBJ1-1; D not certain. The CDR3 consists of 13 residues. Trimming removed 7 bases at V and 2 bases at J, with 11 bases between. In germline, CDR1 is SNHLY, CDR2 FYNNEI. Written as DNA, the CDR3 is TGTGCCAGCAAGGATTTGGAAAACACTGAAGCTTTCTTT. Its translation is CASKDLENTEAFF.

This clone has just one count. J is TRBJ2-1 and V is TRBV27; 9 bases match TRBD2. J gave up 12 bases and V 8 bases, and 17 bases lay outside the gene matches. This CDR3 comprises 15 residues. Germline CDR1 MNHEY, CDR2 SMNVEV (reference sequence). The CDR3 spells CASFPAGGDRKGQFF. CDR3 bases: TGTGCCAGCTTCCCAGCGGGGGGCGACAGGAAGGGGCAGTTCTTC.

The CDR3 sequence: CASTPGVYKNIQYF. The CDR3 DNA is TGTGCCAGCACACCAGGGGTCTACAAAAACATTCAGTACTTC. V gene TRBV2 combines with J gene TRBJ2-4; maybe TRBD1 (6 bases). The ends were cut back, 7 bases at V and 3 bases at J, with 13 bases in the middle. This CDR3 contains 14 residues. Germline V gene data show CDR1 as SNHLY and CDR2 as FYNNEI.

As DNA, the CDR3 is TGTGCCAGCAGCTCAGGCCCTTACCGAGGACTTAACACCATATATTTT. Translated, it gives CASSSGPYRGLNTIYF. This chain connects TRBV7-8 to TRBJ1-3; no definite D call. V lost 4 bases to trimming and J lost 7 bases, with 20 bases between them. Germline V gene data show CDR1 as SGHVS and CDR2 as FQNEAQ. This CDR3 contains 16 residues.

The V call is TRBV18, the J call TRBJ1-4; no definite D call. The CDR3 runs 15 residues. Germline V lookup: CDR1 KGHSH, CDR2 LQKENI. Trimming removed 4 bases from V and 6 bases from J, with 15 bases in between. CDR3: CASSLPGRSDEKLFF. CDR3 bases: TGTGCCAGCTCACTACCCGGGAGATCGGATGAAAAACTGTTTTTT.

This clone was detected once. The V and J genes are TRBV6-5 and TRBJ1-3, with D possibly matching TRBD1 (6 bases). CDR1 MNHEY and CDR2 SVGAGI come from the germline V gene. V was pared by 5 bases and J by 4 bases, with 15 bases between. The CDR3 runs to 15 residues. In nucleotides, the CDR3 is TGTGCCAGCAGTCGAGGGGGATCGGTGGGAAACACCATATATTTT. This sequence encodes CASSRGGSVGNTIYF.

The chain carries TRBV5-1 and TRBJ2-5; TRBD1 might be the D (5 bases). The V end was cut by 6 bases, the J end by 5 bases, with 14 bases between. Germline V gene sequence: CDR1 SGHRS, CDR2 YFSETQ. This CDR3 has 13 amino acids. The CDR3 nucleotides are TGCGCCAGCACCTCGACAGCCTCGGAGACCCAGTACTTC. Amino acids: CASTSTASETQYF.

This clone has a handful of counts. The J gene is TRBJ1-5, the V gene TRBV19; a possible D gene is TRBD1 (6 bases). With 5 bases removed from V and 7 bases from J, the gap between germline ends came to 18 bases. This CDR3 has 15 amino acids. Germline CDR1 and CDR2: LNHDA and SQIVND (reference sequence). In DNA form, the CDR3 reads TGTGCCAGTAGTCACCGGGACAATCTGTGGCAGCCCCAGCATTTT. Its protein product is CASSHRDNLWQPQHF.